The clone carrying this TCR beta chain was counted only a few times. Lacking the conserved final phenylalanine or tryptophan, this CDR3 likely reflects a read error. The limits of the CDR3 on the DNA are not certain, so only TCRdb's listed CDR3 is given. Germline CDR1 reads SGHNT; CDR2 reads YYREEE (reference sequence). Inclusive of both ends, the CDR3 amounts to 8 amino acids. The sample belongs to a study of cytomegalovirus exposure and HLA in healthy donors. A multiplex PCR was run with 60 Vbeta primers and 13 Jbeta primers. TCRdb keeps only in-frame clones here, not all; method: immunoSEQ multiplex PCR. The sample shows about 170,000 clones, around 68% of them seen only once.

The chain recombines TRBV5-4 with TRBJ1-4; the table's D call, TRBD1, has no DNA check behind it. The sequenced material came from PBMCs. This TCR was recovered from a girl aged 10 to 17 in good health and CMV-seronegative. Here the CDR3 reads CASSLLAQ.